The 27 T cell receptor beta chains below all came from one sample that was sequenced in a study of STAT5B mutations in CD4+ large granular lymphocyte leukemia. TCRdb's copy holds only in-frame clones and misses some; the assay was immunoSEQ multiplex PCR. The sample contains tens of thousands of clones, around 81% of which appear only once. What was sequenced was CD4+ T cells from blood buffy coats. All receptors derive from a human donor in good health.

This chain joins TRBV30 and TRBJ1-2; D gene uncertain. V lost 0 bases and J 7 bases, leaving 12 bases between the germline ends. CDR3 length: 13 residues. CDR1 and CDR2 (germline): GTSNPN, SVGIG (reference sequence). Here the CDR3 DNA reads TGTGCCTGGAGTGTACAGCGGTGGGGTGGCTACACCTTC. Its protein is CAWSVQRWGGYTF.

This clone was observed a handful of times. The J gene is TRBJ1-2, the V gene TRBV9, with D unresolved. Germline V gene sequence: CDR1 SGDLS, CDR2 YYNGEE. CDR3 length equals 12 residues. Deletions cut 5 bases from V and 6 bases from J, with 11 bases between. CDR3: CASSQWYDGYTF. DNA of the CDR3: TGTGCCAGCAGTCAGTGGTATGATGGCTACACCTTC.

The chain recombines TRBV30 with TRBJ2-7; a possible D gene is TRBD1 (6 bases). Trimming stripped 5 bases from V and 4 bases from J, with 12 bases between. The CDR3 loop spans 12 amino acids. Germline V gives CDR1 GTSNPN, CDR2 SVGIG (reference sequence). CDR3 DNA sequence: TGTGCCTGGGAGGACAGATTTTACGAGCAGTACTTC. It encodes CAWEDRFYEQYF.

CDR3 bases: TGTGCCAGCAGTTACTCACTAGCCATCCGCCCCAATGAGCAGTTCTTC. Translation gives CASSYSLAIRPNEQFF. This chain links TRBV6-5 with TRBJ2-1, with D perhaps matching TRBD2 (6 bases). The CDR3 runs 16 residues. Germline V gene lookup returns CDR1 MNHEY and CDR2 SVGAGI. V was clipped by 0 bases and J by 6 bases, with 15 bases between them.

The rearrangement uses TRBV5-1 and TRBJ1-2, with 9 bases matching TRBD1. V lost 5 bases to trimming and J lost 5 bases; unmatched junction nucleotides: 7. The CDR3 has 14 residues. Germline lookup yields CDR1 SGHRS and CDR2 YFSETQ. The DNA for the CDR3 is TGCGCCAGCAGTTTCGTTGGACAGGGGTATGGCTACACCTTC. Protein: CASSFVGQGYGYTF. Looking up the rest from reference TRBV5-1 and TRBJ1-2 gives the full variable domain: KAGVTQTPRYLIKTRGQQVTLSCSPISGHRSVSWYQQTPGQGLQFLFEYFSETQRNKGNFPGRFSGRQFSNSRSEMNVSTLELGDSALYLCASSFVGQGYGYTFGSGTRLTVV.

The chain has TRBV21-1 and TRBJ2-1; the DNA was not used to check the table's D call, TRBD2. TRBV21-1 is a pseudogene. CDR3 size: 16 residues. CDR3 sequence: CASSKVPGVWDNEQFF. In nucleotides, the CDR3 is TGTGCCAGCAGCAAAGTACCGGGGGTTTGGGACAATGAGCAGTTCTTC.

The chain combines TRBV27 with TRBJ2-1, with D perhaps TRBD1 (7 bases). V was cut by 3 bases and J by 8 bases, with 17 bases left in between. The germline gives CDR1 MNHEY, CDR2 SMNVEV (reference sequence). This CDR3 has 15 residues. In nucleotides, the CDR3 is TGTGCCAGCAGTTTGGGGAGGACAGGCTCTCATGAGCAGTTCTTC. Its translation is CASSLGRTGSHEQFF.

CDR3: CASSLGTGAVGNTIYF. Here the CDR3 DNA reads TGTGCCAGCAGCTTGGGGACAGGGGCGGTTGGAAACACCATATATTTT. V usage is TRBV5-4 and J usage is TRBJ1-3, with TRBD1 identical over 9 bases. V trimming: 0 bases; J trimming: 3 bases; junction bases outside the gene matches: 4. CDR1 is SGHNT and CDR2 is YYREEE in the germline V gene (reference sequence). The CDR3 totals 16 residues.

The chain carries TRBV1 and TRBJ1-2; TRBD1, the D gene given by the table, was not confirmed from the DNA. TRBV1 is noted as a pseudogene. The CDR3 loop spans 14 amino acids. In DNA form, the CDR3 reads TGCACCACGTCCCACCGGGACAGGGAGGATGGCTACACCTTC. Its protein is CTTSHRDREDGYTF.

CDR3: CASSPPGIRDYGYTF. CDR3 nucleotides: TGTGCCAGCAGCCCTCCGGGGATCCGGGACTATGGCTACACCTTC. This chain uses TRBV7-9 with TRBJ1-2; no firm D call. Trimming pared 5 bases from V and 3 bases from J, leaving 16 bases between. CDR3 length: 15 residues. Germline V CDR1 and CDR2: SEHNR, FQNEAQ (reference sequence). Full variable domain (outside the CDR3, taken from reference TRBV7-9 and TRBJ1-2): DTGVSQNPRHKITKRGQNVTFRCDPISEHNRLYWYRQTLGQGPEFLTYFQNEAQLEKSRLLSDRFSAERPKGSFSTLEIQRTEQGDSAMYLCASSPPGIRDYGYTFGSGTRLTVV.

This clone came up once. This sequence joins TRBV18 and TRBJ2-6, with D possibly TRBD2 on 6 matching bases. Trimming cost V 4 bases and J 0 bases, with 13 bases left between them. This CDR3 has 17 residues. Germline CDR1 is KGHSH and CDR2 is LQKENI. The CDR3 nucleotides are TGTGCCAGCTCACTCCAGGGAGGCCTCTCTGGGGCCAACGTCCTGACTTTC. Translation gives CASSLQGGLSGANVLTF.

This chain uses TRBV29-1 with TRBJ2-3; D unresolved. The CDR3 is made up of 12 amino acids. Germline loops: CDR1 SQVTM, CDR2 ANQGSEA. The CDR3 loop is CTFLISTDTQYF. For the CDR3, the DNA is TGCACCTTTCTCATAAGCACAGATACGCAGTATTTT.

The chain recombines TRBV6-1 with TRBJ2-7; no clear D. This CDR3 has 13 residues. Trimming took off 2 bases at V and 5 bases at J, with 10 bases between the two ends. Germline V gene sequence: CDR1 MNHNS, CDR2 SASEGT. The CDR3 bases are TGTGCCAGCAGTGAACCAGCCTTGGACGAGCAGTACTTC. Translating it yields CASSEPALDEQYF.

The chain employs TRBV19 and TRBJ1-5; D is possibly TRBD1 (5 bases). CDR3 size: 13 residues. The ends were cut back, 4 bases at V and 7 bases at J, with 11 bases in the middle. The germline CDR1 and CDR2 sequences are LNHDA and SQIVND (reference sequence). The CDR3 reads CASSNRAGQPQHF. Here the CDR3 DNA reads TGTGCCAGTAGTAATCGGGCAGGGCAGCCCCAGCATTTT. Full variable domain (missing parts from reference TRBV19 and TRBJ1-5): DGGITQSPKYLFRKEGQNVTLSCEQNLNHDAMYWYRQDPGQGLRLIYYSQIVNDFQKGDIAEGYSVSREKKESFPLTVTSAQKNPTAFYLCASSNRAGQPQHFGDGTRLSIL.

CDR3 residues: CASSLVPHGLAGGRNTQYF. CDR3 DNA: TGTGCCAGCAGCTTAGTACCCCACGGGTTAGCGGGAGGACGGAATACGCAGTATTTT. The chain joins TRBV7-2 to TRBJ2-3; 10 bases align to TRBD2. J lost 7 bases, V lost 1 base, and 17 bases had no gene match. The CDR3 sequence is 19 residues long. CDR1 is SGHTA, CDR2 FQGNSA, per germline.

The chain uses TRBV19 and TRBJ2-4, with 7 bases lining up with TRBD2. The CDR3 sequence is 15 residues long. From germline, CDR1 is LNHDA and CDR2 SQIVND (reference sequence). V lost 6 bases, J lost 4 bases, and 9 bases stayed unmatched. The CDR3 loop reads CASSWGGINKNIQYF. DNA for the CDR3: TGTGCCAGTAGCTGGGGGGGAATCAATAAAAACATTCAGTACTTC.

V usage is TRBV6-4 and J usage is TRBJ1-2; TRBD1 is a possible D gene (6 bases). Trimming pared 0 bases from V and 0 bases from J, leaving 23 bases between. The CDR3 consists of 20 residues. Germline V gene lookup returns CDR1 MRHNA and CDR2 SNTAGT. The DNA of the CDR3 is TGTGCCAGCAGTGACTCGAAAGTTCGGACAGCGATCGAGGCTAACTATGGCTACACCTTC. Its translation: CASSDSKVRTAIEANYGYTF.

The rearrangement joins TRBV27 to TRBJ2-1; TRBD1 matches 8 bases. CDR1 and CDR2 (germline): MNHEY, SMNVEV (reference sequence). V shed 4 bases, J shed 9 bases, and the junction held 14 bases outside the gene matches. This CDR3 has 16 amino acids. The CDR3 DNA reads as TGTGCCAGCAGTTCCGACAGGGGTTATACGGGGTTTGAGCAGTTCTTC. Protein: CASSSDRGYTGFEQFF.

The CDR3 spells CASSDGRAQSYEQYF. The CDR3 DNA reads as TGTGCCAGCAGCGACGGGAGGGCCCAGTCCTACGAGCAGTACTTC. V is TRBV7-8 and J is TRBJ2-7; 8 nucleotides match TRBD2. The CDR3 is 15 amino acids. Germline lookup yields CDR1 SGHVS and CDR2 FQNEAQ. V lost 5 bases and J lost 1; bases outside the gene matches: 7.

The chain combines TRBV5-1 with TRBJ2-2; TRBD1 matches 8 bases. The CDR3 is made up of 16 amino acids. Trimming took 4 bases from V and 1 from J; bases not matched to a gene: 6. The germline V gene encodes CDR1 SGHRS and CDR2 YFSETQ. The DNA for the CDR3 is TGCGCCAGCAGCCCGGACAGGGCAAGGAACACCGGGGAGCTGTTTTTT. This translates into CASSPDRARNTGELFF.

There are a few counts of this clone. The gene calls are TRBV27 and TRBJ1-5, with TRBD1 matching over 9 bases. Germline V CDR1 and CDR2: MNHEY, SMNVEV (reference sequence). The CDR3 is 15 residues long. The V segment lost 3 bases and the J segment 4 bases; nucleotides outside the gene matches: 4. CDR3 loop: CASSFHGTGNQPQHF. Written as DNA, the CDR3 is TGTGCCAGCAGTTTCCACGGGACAGGGAATCAGCCCCAGCATTTT.

The chain uses TRBV5-1 and TRBJ2-2; 7 nucleotides align to TRBD2. The CDR3 has 15 amino acids. The germline gives CDR1 SGHRS, CDR2 YFSETQ. V shed 4 bases, J shed 3 bases, and the junction held 6 bases outside the gene matches. The CDR3 sequence: CASSRAAGDTGELFF. The CDR3 DNA reads as TGCGCCAGCAGCCGGGCCGCGGGGGACACCGGGGAGCTGTTTTTT.

The chain is built from TRBV19 and TRBJ2-7, with TRBD1 matching 9 bases. Germline-derived CDR1 and CDR2 are LNHDA and SQIVND (reference sequence). V shed 11 bases, J shed 0 bases, and the junction held 8 bases outside the gene matches. The CDR3 spans 14 residues. This CDR3 is CAVGVGQGSYEQYF. CDR3 DNA sequence: TGTGCCGTTGGGGTGGGACAGGGCTCCTACGAGCAGTACTTC.

The V and J genes are TRBV5-6 and TRBJ1-1, with D perhaps matching TRBD1 (6 bases). Germline V gene data show CDR1 as SGHDT and CDR2 as YYEEEE. The CDR3 is 15 residues long. V was trimmed by 5 bases and J by 2 bases, leaving 16 bases between them. The CDR3 coding sequence is TGTGCCAGCAGGCAGGGGCTCGCCCTTAACACTGAAGCTTTCTTT. This codes for CASRQGLALNTEAFF.

The genes are TRBV27 and TRBJ2-3; 15 nucleotides align to TRBD2. The CDR3 has 17 residues. V lost 5 bases, J lost 12 bases, and 15 bases stayed unmatched. Germline V gene data show CDR1 as MNHEY and CDR2 as SMNVEV (reference sequence). CDR3 region: CASSQPGLAGGRLRQYF. CDR3 DNA: TGTGCCAGCAGTCAACCGGGACTAGCGGGAGGACGGCTAAGACAGTATTTT.

This rearrangement joins TRBV5-1 to TRBJ2-1; D is perhaps TRBD1 or TRBD2 (5 bases each). Trimming left V 5 bases short and J 7 bases short, with 19 bases between. CDR3 length equals 15 residues. The germline V gene has CDR1 SGHRS and CDR2 YFSETQ. CDR3 DNA sequence: TGCGCCAGCAGTACGGATCCGGGACGCTTTAATGAGCAGTTCTTC. This encodes CASSTDPGRFNEQFF.

The V call is TRBV30, the J call TRBJ2-7; D possibly matches TRBD1 or TRBD2 (5 bases each). Trimming took off 6 bases at V and 2 bases at J, with 14 bases between the two ends. The CDR3 loop spans 13 amino acids. In germline, CDR1 is GTSNPN, CDR2 SVGIG (reference sequence). The CDR3 loop reads CACRGPSPYEQYF. CDR3 in DNA: TGTGCCTGTCGGGGACCTTCGCCCTACGAGCAGTACTTC.